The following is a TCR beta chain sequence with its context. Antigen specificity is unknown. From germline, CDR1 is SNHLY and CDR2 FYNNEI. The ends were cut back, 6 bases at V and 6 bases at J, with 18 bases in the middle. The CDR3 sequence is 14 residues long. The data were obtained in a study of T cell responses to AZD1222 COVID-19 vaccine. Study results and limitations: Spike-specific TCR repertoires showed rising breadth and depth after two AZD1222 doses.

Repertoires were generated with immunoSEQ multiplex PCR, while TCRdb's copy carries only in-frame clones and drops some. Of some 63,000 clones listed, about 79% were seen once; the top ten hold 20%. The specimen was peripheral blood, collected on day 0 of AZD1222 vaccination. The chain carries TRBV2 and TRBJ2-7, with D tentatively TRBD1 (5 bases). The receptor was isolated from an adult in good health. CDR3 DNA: TGTGCCAGCAGAAAGGGGTTCGAGGCAGGCGAGCAGTACTTC. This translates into CASRKGFEAGEQYF.